The next 8 T cell receptor beta chains were all read from a single sample in a study of response to subunit inactivated influenza vaccine. TCRdb re-called the RT-PCR reads with MiXCR, one entry per CDR3 protein. The sample shows roughly 290,000 distinct CDR3 sequences, 21% of them seen only once. The sample consisted of PBMCs from blood, taken less than 22 months after vaccination. These receptor sequences come from a man between 45 and 75 years old who received an inactivated influenza vaccine.

This clonotype was recorded a few times. The chain is built from TRBV20-1 and TRBJ1-2; 7 nucleotides agree with TRBD1. V was clipped by 7 bases and J by 5 bases; unmatched bases: 4. CDR1 is DFQATT and CDR2 is SNEGSKA in the germline V gene (reference sequence). There are 11 residues in the CDR3. CDR3 in amino acids: CSVGTDYGYTF. The DNA of the CDR3 is TGCAGTGTCGGGACAGATTATGGCTACACCTTC.

The chain recombines TRBV27 with TRBJ2-7; TRBD1 agrees at 7 bases. The CDR3 length is 14 residues. J gave up 0 bases and V 5 bases, and 4 bases lay outside the gene matches. Per germline, CDR1 MNHEY and CDR2 SMNVEV (reference sequence). The CDR3 DNA is TGTGCCAGCAGTCTCAGGGGGATCTCCTACGAGCAGTACTTC. Protein product: CASSLRGISYEQYF.

This clonotype turned up a few times. The V gene is TRBV5-1, the J gene TRBJ2-7, with 9 bases aligning to TRBD1. CDR1 is SGHRS, CDR2 YFSETQ, per germline. There are 15 residues in the CDR3. V was pared by 1 base and J by 6 bases, with 8 bases of the junction left unmatched. CDR3 coding DNA: TGCGCCAGCAGCTTGTCGCCAGGACAGGGGATCGAGCAGTACTTC. This gives the protein CASSLSPGQGIEQYF. Full variable domain (outside the CDR3, taken from reference TRBV5-1 and TRBJ2-7): KAGVTQTPRYLIKTRGQQVTLSCSPISGHRSVSWYQQTPGQGLQFLFEYFSETQRNKGNFPGRFSGRQFSNSRSEMNVSTLELGDSALYLCASSLSPGQGIEQYFGPGTRLTVT.

J is TRBJ1-5 and V is TRBV5-1, with a weak D call TRBD1 (6 bases). Germline CDR1 is SGHRS and CDR2 is YFSETQ. This CDR3 has 14 residues. V lost 0 bases and J lost 7, with 11 bases in between. The CDR3 DNA sequence: TGCGCCAGCAGCTTGGTCGGGGGGCAACAGCCCCAGCATTTT. Protein: CASSLVGGQQPQHF.

In its sample, this clonotype was seen a few times. The V gene is TRBV7-9, the J gene TRBJ2-7, with 7 bases fitting TRBD1. With V trimmed by 4 bases and J by 3 bases, 6 bases remained unmatched. The CDR3 runs to 14 residues. Per the germline V gene, CDR1 is SEHNR and CDR2 is FQNEAQ (reference sequence). The CDR3 region is CASSSTGIGYEQYF. The CDR3 nucleotides are TGTGCCAGCAGCTCGACAGGGATAGGCTACGAGCAGTACTTC.

This clonotype was counted ten times or more. The chain's CDR3 is CASSLDPGLPDFTF. CDR3 DNA: TGCGCCAGCAGCTTGGATCCCGGGCTGCCGGATTTCACCTTC. The chain carries TRBV5-1 and TRBJ1-2; D remains unclear. From germline, CDR1 is SGHRS and CDR2 YFSETQ. The CDR3 totals 14 residues. Trimming removed 0 bases at V and 13 bases at J, with 19 bases between.

This clonotype occurred a few times. The chain employs TRBV2 and TRBJ2-3, with no clear D. The germline V gene encodes CDR1 SNHLY and CDR2 FYNNEI. Trimming removed 8 bases at V and 10 bases at J, with 10 bases between. The CDR3 length is 10 residues. The CDR3 region has the DNA TGTGCCAGCCAGAATCGGCCGCAGTATTTT. It codes for CASQNRPQYF. The full variable domain, completed using reference TRBV2 and TRBJ2-3, is EPEVTQTPSHQVTQMGQEVILRCVPISNHLYFYWYRQILGQKVEFLVSFYNNEISEKSEIFDDQFSVERPDGSNFTLKIRSTKLEDSAMYFCASQNRPQYFGPGTRLTVL.

The chain recombines TRBV19 with TRBJ1-3; D possibly corresponds to TRBD1 (5 bases). V gave up 6 bases and J gave up 1 base, with 10 bases separating them. The CDR3 has 14 amino acids. Per the germline V gene, CDR1 is LNHDA and CDR2 is SQIVND (reference sequence). CDR3 residues: CASSPGWSGNTIYF. As DNA, the CDR3 is TGTGCCAGTAGCCCAGGGTGGTCTGGAAACACCATATATTTT. The variable domain in full, with the rest retrieved from reference TRBV19 and TRBJ1-3, is DGGITQSPKYLFRKEGQNVTLSCEQNLNHDAMYWYRQDPGQGLRLIYYSQIVNDFQKGDIAEGYSVSREKKESFPLTVTSAQKNPTAFYLCASSPGWSGNTIYFGEGSWLTVV.